The rows below give T cell receptor beta chains drawn from one sample of a study of OX40 agonist ivuxolimab in advanced cancers. Profiling relied on immunoSEQ multiplex PCR, and the TCRdb table lists in-frame clones only, not all of them. Of fewer than 45,000 clones in the sample, roughly 82% were seen once. The material sequenced was CD4+ or CD8+ T cells sorted from blood, taken in a trial of the OX40 agonist ivuxolimab. The receptors were sampled from an adult with an advanced solid tumor such as melanoma, head and neck, liver or kidney cancer. Each CDR3 is given with its conserved first and last residue. The order of the fields is J gene, clone size, D gene, V gene, CDR3 protein, CDR3 DNA. The D gene is left open where the match is weak. Expanded clones are given a class, and other clones once, few, many or no size at all.

j_call: TRBJ2-3
clone_size: .
d_call: .
v_call: TRBV5-8
cdr3_aa: CASSLWGGSTDTQYF
cdr3_nt: TGTGCCAGCAGCTTGTGGGGCGGTTCCACAGATACGCAGTATTTT

j_call: TRBJ1-4
clone_size: .
d_call: .
v_call: TRBV5-4
cdr3_aa: CASSTPGMREKLFF
cdr3_nt: TGTGCCAGCAGTACACCAGGGATGCGGGAAAAACTGTTTTTT

j_call: TRBJ1-2
clone_size: .
d_call: TRBD1
v_call: TRBV5-1
cdr3_aa: CASSLLSGGDGYTF
cdr3_nt: TGCGCCAGCAGCTTGCTTTCAGGGGGGGATGGCTACACCTTC

j_call: TRBJ1-6
clone_size: .
d_call: .
v_call: TRBV6-1
cdr3_aa: CASSPERASNSPLHF
cdr3_nt: TGTGCCAGCAGCCCTGAAAGAGCTAGTAATTCACCCCTCCACTTT

j_call: TRBJ2-2
clone_size: .
d_call: TRBD1
v_call: TRBV19
cdr3_aa: CASSRHGTGSNTGELFF
cdr3_nt: TGTGCCAGTAGTAGACACGGGACAGGTTCGAACACCGGGGAGCTGTTTTTT

j_call: TRBJ2-7
clone_size: .
d_call: .
v_call: TRBV6-6
cdr3_aa: CASSYNGREYEQYF
cdr3_nt: TGTGCCAGCAGTTACAATGGCAGGGAGTACGAGCAGTACTTC

j_call: TRBJ2-5
clone_size: .
d_call: .
v_call: TRBV5-1
cdr3_aa: CASSLRAGLLTQETQYF
cdr3_nt: TGCGCCAGCAGCTTGAGGGCGGGACTCTTAACGCAAGAGACCCAGTACTTC

j_call: TRBJ2-1
clone_size: .
d_call: TRBD2
v_call: TRBV27
cdr3_aa: CASRSTGTRGEQFF
cdr3_nt: TGTGCCAGCAGGTCAACCGGGACTAGGGGTGAGCAGTTCTTC

j_call: TRBJ2-3
clone_size: .
d_call: TRBD2
v_call: TRBV28
cdr3_aa: CASSPTGTSSTDTQYF
cdr3_nt: TGTGCCAGCAGCCCGACCGGGACTAGCAGCACAGATACGCAGTATTTT

j_call: TRBJ2-7
clone_size: .
d_call: .
v_call: TRBV11-3
cdr3_aa: CASSLGRQARPSTSLYEQYF
cdr3_nt: TGTGCCAGCAGCTTAGGACGTCAAGCAAGACCGTCAACGTCTCTCTACGAGCAGTACTTC

j_call: TRBJ2-1
clone_size: .
d_call: .
v_call: TRBV6-4
cdr3_aa: CASSDSKPSGSGDEQFF
cdr3_nt: TGTGCCAGCAGTGACTCGAAACCCAGCGGCAGTGGGGATGAGCAGTTCTTC

j_call: TRBJ1-5
clone_size: .
d_call: TRBD1
v_call: TRBV5-5
cdr3_aa: CASSLTGQGNQPQHF
cdr3_nt: TGTGCCAGCAGCTTGACGGGACAGGGCAATCAGCCCCAGCATTTT

j_call: TRBJ1-2
clone_size: .
d_call: .
v_call: TRBV6-5
cdr3_aa: CAGSQESYGYTF
cdr3_nt: TGTGCCGGTTCACAGGAATCCTATGGCTACACCTTC

j_call: TRBJ1-2
clone_size: .
d_call: TRBD1
v_call: TRBV7-3
cdr3_aa: CASSSTGTGDDGYTF
cdr3_nt: TGTGCCAGCAGCTCGACCGGGACAGGGGATGATGGCTACACCTTC

j_call: TRBJ1-5
clone_size: .
d_call: .
v_call: TRBV7-2
cdr3_aa: CASSFDWIKPQHF
cdr3_nt: TGTGCCAGCAGCTTCGACTGGATTAAGCCCCAGCATTTT

j_call: TRBJ1-2
clone_size: .
d_call: TRBD1
v_call: TRBV2
cdr3_aa: CASSGEGTAHGYTF
cdr3_nt: TGTGCCAGCAGTGGGGAGGGGACAGCCCACGGCTACACCTTC

j_call: TRBJ2-3
clone_size: .
d_call: .
v_call: TRBV5-4
cdr3_aa: CASSLAGSGTDTQYF
cdr3_nt: TGTGCCAGCAGCTTGGCAGGAAGTGGCACAGATACGCAGTATTTT

j_call: TRBJ1-5
clone_size: .
d_call: .
v_call: TRBV5-4
cdr3_aa: CASSLGSAWPQHF
cdr3_nt: TGTGCCAGCAGCTTAGGGTCAGCCTGGCCCCAGCATTTT

j_call: TRBJ2-1
clone_size: once
d_call: .
v_call: TRBV7-3
cdr3_aa: CASSLGPYNEQFF
cdr3_nt: TGTGCCAGCAGCTTGGGACCGTACAATGAGCAGTTCTTC

j_call: TRBJ1-5
clone_size: once
d_call: .
v_call: TRBV19
cdr3_aa: CASSMWDGSNQPQHF
cdr3_nt: TGTGCCAGTAGTATGTGGGACGGGAGCAATCAGCCCCAGCATTTT

j_call: TRBJ1-5
clone_size: .
d_call: .
v_call: TRBV6-1
cdr3_aa: CASSASGGNQPQHF
cdr3_nt: TGTGCCAGCAGCGCCTCCGGGGGGAATCAGCCCCAGCATTTT

j_call: TRBJ1-1
clone_size: .
d_call: .
v_call: TRBV19
cdr3_aa: CASSIVGTITEAFF
cdr3_nt: TGTGCCAGTAGTATAGTTGGGACGATCACTGAAGCTTTCTTT

j_call: TRBJ1-2
clone_size: .
d_call: .
v_call: TRBV30
cdr3_aa: CAWGGPSAF
cdr3_nt: TGTGCCTGGGGGGGCCCTAGTGCCTTC

j_call: TRBJ1-3
clone_size: .
d_call: .
v_call: TRBV28
cdr3_aa: CASSFGNGNTIYF
cdr3_nt: TGTGCCAGCAGTTTCGGGAATGGAAACACCATATATTTT

j_call: TRBJ2-2
clone_size: .
d_call: .
v_call: TRBV28
cdr3_aa: CATNELGQKNTGELFF
cdr3_nt: TGTGCCACCAATGAACTAGGGCAGAAGAACACCGGGGAGCTGTTTTTT

j_call: TRBJ1-3
clone_size: .
d_call: .
v_call: TRBV11-2
cdr3_aa: CASSSQVSGNTIYF
cdr3_nt: TGTGCCAGCAGCTCTCAGGTATCCGGAAACACCATATATTTT

j_call: TRBJ2-1
clone_size: .
d_call: TRBD2
v_call: TRBV9
cdr3_aa: CASSVRTSGSDEQFF
cdr3_nt: TGTGCCAGCAGCGTACGGACTAGCGGGAGCGATGAGCAGTTCTTC

j_call: TRBJ2-2
clone_size: .
d_call: .
v_call: TRBV4-2
cdr3_aa: CASSLTVLSGPLNTGELFF
cdr3_nt: TGTGCCAGCAGCCTCACCGTCTTATCGGGACCACTGAACACCGGGGAGCTGTTTTTT

j_call: TRBJ2-1
clone_size: .
d_call: .
v_call: TRBV7-9
cdr3_aa: CASSFRNRETLHNEQFF
cdr3_nt: TGTGCCAGCAGCTTTCGAAATCGGGAGACCCTACACAATGAGCAGTTCTTC

j_call: TRBJ2-7
clone_size: .
d_call: TRBD2
v_call: TRBV11-2
cdr3_aa: CASSLLAGGSAEQYF
cdr3_nt: TGTGCCAGCAGCTTACTAGCGGGAGGCTCCGCCGAGCAGTACTTC

j_call: TRBJ1-4
clone_size: .
d_call: .
v_call: TRBV10-3
cdr3_aa: CAISDGGEKLFF
cdr3_nt: TGTGCCATCAGTGATGGGGGAGAGAAACTGTTTTTT

j_call: TRBJ2-1
clone_size: .
d_call: TRBD2
v_call: TRBV5-1
cdr3_aa: CASKETSGSSYNEQFF
cdr3_nt: TGCGCCAGCAAAGAGACTAGCGGGAGCTCCTACAATGAGCAGTTCTTC

j_call: TRBJ1-5
clone_size: .
d_call: .
v_call: TRBV30
cdr3_aa: CAWSVVGGAVNQPQHF
cdr3_nt: TGTGCCTGGAGTGTAGTGGGGGGGGCGGTAAATCAGCCCCAGCATTTT

j_call: TRBJ2-1
clone_size: .
d_call: .
v_call: TRBV27
cdr3_aa: CASSFLVGQNYNEQFF
cdr3_nt: TGTGCCAGCAGTTTTTTGGTAGGACAGAACTACAATGAGCAGTTCTTC

j_call: TRBJ2-3
clone_size: .
d_call: .
v_call: TRBV6-1
cdr3_aa: CASSEARGDTQYF
cdr3_nt: TGTGCCAGCAGTGAAGCCCGAGGAGATACGCAGTATTTT

j_call: TRBJ1-2
clone_size: few
d_call: .
v_call: TRBV10-2
cdr3_aa: CASSGPGYGYTF
cdr3_nt: TGCGCCAGCAGTGGACCAGGCTATGGCTACACCTTC